The 10 T cell receptor beta chains below were found in one sample sequenced in a study of T cell repertoires in cytomegalovirus infection. These receptors have no known antigen. From the reads, TCRdb called clonotypes with MiXCR, one entry per CDR3 protein. The sample lists roughly 350,000 distinct CDR3 sequences, approximately 30% occurring once. This specimen was cultured PBMCs, taken from culture after CMV antigen stimulation. The receptors here all came from a human donor in good health (CMV status not recorded). Some clones in this sample may be carry-over from other donors' samples.

This clonotype was observed many times. The chain uses TRBV7-2 and TRBJ1-1, with unresolved D. The germline CDR1 and CDR2 sequences are SGHTA and FQGNSA. CDR3 length: 13 amino acids. Trimming removed 3 bases from V and 1 base from J, with 6 bases in between. The CDR3 loop reads CASSFRGNTEAFF. CDR3 coding DNA: TGTGCCAGCAGCTTTCGCGGGAACACTGAAGCTTTCTTT.

This clonotype appeared many times. The J gene is TRBJ1-1, the V gene TRBV19, with D uncertain. Germline V lookup: CDR1 LNHDA, CDR2 SQIVND (reference sequence). The CDR3 loop spans 11 amino acids. V was cut by 6 bases and J by 8 bases, with 10 bases left in between. The CDR3 loop is CASRDSSEAFF. The CDR3 coding sequence is TGTGCCAGTAGGGACTCCTCGGAAGCTTTCTTT.

The CDR3 DNA sequence: TGTGCCAGCAGCCGGTTTACGGGCCTAAATCAGCCCCAGCATTTT. This gives the protein CASSRFTGLNQPQHF. The chain combines TRBV6-1 with TRBJ1-5; D unclear. V lost 6 bases to trimming and J lost 4 bases, with 16 bases between them. Germline CDR1 and CDR2: MNHNS and SASEGT. There are 15 residues in the CDR3.

A few counts support this clonotype. This chain connects TRBV7-2 to TRBJ1-2, with no clear D. V gave up 5 bases and J gave up 6 bases, with 13 bases separating them. From germline, CDR1 is SGHTA and CDR2 FQGNSA. The CDR3 spans 13 residues. This CDR3 reads CASSPPLRHGYTF. The CDR3 region has the DNA TGTGCCAGCAGCCCCCCCCTCCGACATGGCTACACCTTC. Full variable domain (rest looked up from reference TRBV7-2 and TRBJ1-2): GAGVSQSPSNKVTEKGKDVELRCDPISGHTALYWYRQSLGQGLEFLIYFQGNSAPDKSGLPSDRFSAERTGGSVSTLTIQRTQQEDSAVYLCASSPPLRHGYTFGSGTRLTVV.

The CDR3 spells CASSLPSGSHEQFF. CDR3 DNA sequence: TGTGCCAGCAGTTTACCTAGCGGGAGCCATGAGCAGTTCTTC. The chain links TRBV27 to TRBJ2-1, with 10 bases identical to TRBD2. The CDR3 is 14 amino acids. The germline V gene encodes CDR1 MNHEY and CDR2 SMNVEV (reference sequence). Germline trimming cut 2 bases from V and 8 bases from J; bases unmatched to any gene: 3.

Regarding this clonotype: This sequence may be a read error, since a much larger clone differs from it by one base. The chain joins TRBV7-2 to TRBJ2-5, with D possibly TRBD2 on 5 matching bases. V gave up 3 bases and J gave up 1 base, with 12 bases separating them. The CDR3 covers 15 residues. CDR1 and CDR2 from the germline V gene are SGHTA and FQGNSA. This CDR3 is CASSFNSARQETQYF. CDR3 bases: TGTGCCAGCAGCTTTAATAGCGCGCGCCAAGAGACCCAGTACTTC.

Only a few counts were recorded for this clonotype. The chain links TRBV7-2 to TRBJ1-1; tentatively, D is TRBD1 (5 bases). V was cut by 0 bases and J by 7 bases, with 12 bases left in between. The germline V gene has CDR1 SGHTA and CDR2 FQGNSA. This CDR3 has 14 residues. The CDR3 spells CASSLAGGVLEAFF. DNA of the CDR3: TGTGCCAGCAGCTTAGCGGGGGGGGTCCTTGAAGCTTTCTTT.

This clonotype has just a few counts. The chain links TRBV6-2 or TRBV6-3 to TRBJ2-4, with TRBD2 matching over 9 bases. V gave up 2 bases and J gave up 3 bases; unmatched junction bases: 8. The CDR3 length is 17 residues. Germline V gene sequence: CDR1 MNHEY, CDR2 SVGEGT. Written as DNA, the CDR3 is TGTGCCAGCAGTTACCCGACTAGCGGAATGGACAAAAACATTCAGTACTTC. It translates to CASSYPTSGMDKNIQYF.

This clonotype was picked up a small number of times. This chain uses TRBV27 with TRBJ2-1; 9 bases are a match to TRBD1. Germline CDR1 is MNHEY and CDR2 is SMNVEV (reference sequence). This CDR3 spans 15 amino acids. Trimming took 3 bases from V and 6 from J; bases not matched to a gene: 6. CDR3 nucleotide sequence: TGTGCCAGCAGTTTTGGGGACAGGGTTTTCAATGAGCAGTTCTTC. Protein product: CASSFGDRVFNEQFF.

Here the CDR3 reads CATSDWDSQSEGYGYTF. The CDR3, as DNA: TGTGCCACCAGTGATTGGGACAGCCAATCTGAGGGGTATGGCTACACCTTC. The chain joins TRBV24-1 to TRBJ1-2, with 7 bases lining up with TRBD1. Germline V gene sequence: CDR1 KGHDR, CDR2 SFDVKD. The CDR3 extends over 17 amino acids. J lost 5 bases, V lost 2 bases, and 13 bases had no gene match.